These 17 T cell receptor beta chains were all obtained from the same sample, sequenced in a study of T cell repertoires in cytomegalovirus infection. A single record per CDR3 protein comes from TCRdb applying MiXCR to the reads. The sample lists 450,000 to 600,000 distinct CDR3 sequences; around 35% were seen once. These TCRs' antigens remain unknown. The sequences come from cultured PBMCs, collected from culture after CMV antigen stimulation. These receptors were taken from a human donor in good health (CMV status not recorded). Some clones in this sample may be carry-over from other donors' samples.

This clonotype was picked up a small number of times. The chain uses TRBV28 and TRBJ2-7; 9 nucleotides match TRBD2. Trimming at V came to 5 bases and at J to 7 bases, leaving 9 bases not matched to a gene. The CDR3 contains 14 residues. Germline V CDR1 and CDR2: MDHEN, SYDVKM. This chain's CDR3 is CASSEAGLAYEQYF. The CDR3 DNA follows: TGTGCCAGCAGTGAGGCGGGACTAGCATATGAGCAGTACTTC.

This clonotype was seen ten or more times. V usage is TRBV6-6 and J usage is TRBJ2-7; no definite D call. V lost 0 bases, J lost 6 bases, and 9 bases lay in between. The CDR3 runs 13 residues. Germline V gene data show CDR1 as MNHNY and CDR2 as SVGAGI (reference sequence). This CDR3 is CASSYSMLTEQYF. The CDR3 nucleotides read TGTGCCAGCAGTTACTCGATGTTGACCGAGCAGTACTTC.

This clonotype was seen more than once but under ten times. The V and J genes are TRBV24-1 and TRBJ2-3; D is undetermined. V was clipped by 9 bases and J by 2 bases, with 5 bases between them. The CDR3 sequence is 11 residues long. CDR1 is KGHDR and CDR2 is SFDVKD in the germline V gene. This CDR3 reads CATSATDTQYF. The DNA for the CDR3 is TGTGCCACCTCAGCCACAGATACGCAGTATTTT.

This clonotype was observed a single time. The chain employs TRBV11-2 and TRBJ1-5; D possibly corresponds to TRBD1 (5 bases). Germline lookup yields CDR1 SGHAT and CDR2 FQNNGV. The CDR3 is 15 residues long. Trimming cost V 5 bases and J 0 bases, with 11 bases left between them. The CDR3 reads CASSRDARSNQPQHF. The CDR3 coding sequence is TGTGCCAGCAGCCGGGACGCGCGTAGCAATCAGCCCCAGCATTTT.

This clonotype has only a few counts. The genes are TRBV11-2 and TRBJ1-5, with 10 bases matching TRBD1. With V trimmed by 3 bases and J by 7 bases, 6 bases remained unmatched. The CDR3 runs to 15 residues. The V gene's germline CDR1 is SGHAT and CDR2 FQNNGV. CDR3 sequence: CASSLKTGGPQPQHF. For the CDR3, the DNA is TGTGCCAGCAGCTTGAAGACAGGGGGCCCACAGCCCCAGCATTTT.

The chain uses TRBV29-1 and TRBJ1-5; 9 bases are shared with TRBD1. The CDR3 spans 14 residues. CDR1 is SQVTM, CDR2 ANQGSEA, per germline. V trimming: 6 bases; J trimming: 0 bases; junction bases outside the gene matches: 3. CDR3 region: CSVPGQGSNQPQHF. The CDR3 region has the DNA TGCAGCGTCCCGGGACAGGGTAGCAATCAGCCCCAGCATTTT.

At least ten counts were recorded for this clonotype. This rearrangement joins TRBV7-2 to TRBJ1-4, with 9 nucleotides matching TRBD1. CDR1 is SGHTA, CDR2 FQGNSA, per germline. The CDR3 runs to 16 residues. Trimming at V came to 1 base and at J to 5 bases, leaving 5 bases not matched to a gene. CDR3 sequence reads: CASSLGDRATNEKLFF. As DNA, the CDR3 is TGTGCCAGCAGCTTAGGGGACAGGGCTACGAATGAAAAACTGTTTTTT. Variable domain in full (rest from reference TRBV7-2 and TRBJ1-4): GAGVSQSPSNKVTEKGKDVELRCDPISGHTALYWYRQSLGQGLEFLIYFQGNSAPDKSGLPSDRFSAERTGGSVSTLTIQRTQQEDSAVYLCASSLGDRATNEKLFFGSGTQLSVL.

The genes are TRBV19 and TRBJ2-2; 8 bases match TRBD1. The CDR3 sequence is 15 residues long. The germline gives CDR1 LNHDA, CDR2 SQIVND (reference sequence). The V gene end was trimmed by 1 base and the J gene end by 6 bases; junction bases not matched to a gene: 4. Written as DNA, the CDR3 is TGTGCCAGTAGTATAGCAGGGGGCTTTTCCGGGGAGCTGTTTTTT. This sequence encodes CASSIAGGFSGELFF.

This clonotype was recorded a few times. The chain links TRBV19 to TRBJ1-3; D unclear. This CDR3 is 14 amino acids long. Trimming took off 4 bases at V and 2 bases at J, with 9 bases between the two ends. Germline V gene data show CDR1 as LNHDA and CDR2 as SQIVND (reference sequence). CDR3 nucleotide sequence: TGTGCCAGTAGTACGGCCAGAACTGGAAACACCATATATTTT. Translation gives CASSTARTGNTIYF.

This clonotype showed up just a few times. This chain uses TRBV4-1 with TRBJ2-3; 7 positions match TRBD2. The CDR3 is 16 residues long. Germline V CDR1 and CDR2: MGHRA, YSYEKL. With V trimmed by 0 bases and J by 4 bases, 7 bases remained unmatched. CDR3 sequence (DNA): TGCGCCAGCAGCCAAGATGGGGGGGGAGTTTCAGATACGCAGTATTTT. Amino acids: CASSQDGGGVSDTQYF.

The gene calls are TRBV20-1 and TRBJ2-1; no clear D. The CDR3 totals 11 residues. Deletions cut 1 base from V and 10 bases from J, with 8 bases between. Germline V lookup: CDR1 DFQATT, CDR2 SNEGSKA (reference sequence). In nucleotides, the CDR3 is TGCAGTGCTAGAGGCGCGGCCGAGCAGTTCTTC. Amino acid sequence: CSARGAAEQFF.

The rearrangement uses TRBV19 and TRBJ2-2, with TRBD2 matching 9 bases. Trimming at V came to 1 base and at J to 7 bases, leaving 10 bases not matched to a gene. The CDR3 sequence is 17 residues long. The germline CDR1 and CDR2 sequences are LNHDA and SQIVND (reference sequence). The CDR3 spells CASSIGLAGTRRGELFF. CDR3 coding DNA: TGTGCCAGTAGTATAGGCCTAGCGGGGACCCGGCGCGGGGAGCTGTTTTTT.

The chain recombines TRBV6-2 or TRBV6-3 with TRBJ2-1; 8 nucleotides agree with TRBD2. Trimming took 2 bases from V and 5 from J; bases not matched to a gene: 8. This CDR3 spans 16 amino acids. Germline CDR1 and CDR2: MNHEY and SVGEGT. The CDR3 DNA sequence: TGTGCCAGCAGTTACCAGAGCGGGGGAGTAGACAATGAGCAGTTCTTC. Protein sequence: CASSYQSGGVDNEQFF.

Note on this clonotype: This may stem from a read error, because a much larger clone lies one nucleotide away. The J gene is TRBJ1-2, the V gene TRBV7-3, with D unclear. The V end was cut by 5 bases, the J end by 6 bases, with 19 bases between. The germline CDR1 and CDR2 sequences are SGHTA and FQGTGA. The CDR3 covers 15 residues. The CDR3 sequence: CASSPGGRSFNGYTF. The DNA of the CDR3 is TGTGCCAGCAGCCCGGGAGGCAGGAGTTTCAATGGCTACACCTTC. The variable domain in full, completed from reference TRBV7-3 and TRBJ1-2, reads GAGVSQTPSNKVTEKGKYVELRCDPISGHTALYWYRQSLGQGPEFLIYFQGTGAADDSGLPNDRFFAVRPEGSVSTLKIQRTERGDSAVYLCASSPGGRSFNGYTFGSGTRLTVV.

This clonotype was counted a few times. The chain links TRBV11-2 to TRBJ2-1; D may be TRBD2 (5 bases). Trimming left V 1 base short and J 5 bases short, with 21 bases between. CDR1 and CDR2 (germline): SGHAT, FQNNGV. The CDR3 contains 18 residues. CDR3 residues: CASSLGPYRRSADNEQFF. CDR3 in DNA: TGTGCCAGCAGCTTAGGCCCCTATAGGAGGTCGGCAGACAATGAGCAGTTCTTC.

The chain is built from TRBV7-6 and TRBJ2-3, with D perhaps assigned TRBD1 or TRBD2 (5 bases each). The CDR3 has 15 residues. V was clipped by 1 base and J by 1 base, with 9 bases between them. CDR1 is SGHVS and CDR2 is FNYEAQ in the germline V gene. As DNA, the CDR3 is TGTGCCAGCAGCTTAGATGGGGGTGGCACAGATACGCAGTATTTT. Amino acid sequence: CASSLDGGGTDTQYF.

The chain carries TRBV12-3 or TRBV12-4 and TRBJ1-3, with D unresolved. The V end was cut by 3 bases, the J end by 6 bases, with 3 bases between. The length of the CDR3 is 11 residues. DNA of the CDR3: TGTGCCAGCAGTTTGGCAAACACCATATATTTT. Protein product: CASSLANTIYF.